Here is one T cell receptor beta chain with its context. What antigen it recognizes has not been identified. Qualities for individual bases were not recorded, and no much larger clone is one base off. V is clipped by 4 bases and J by 0 bases, and the sequence between their germline boundaries is 10 bases long. CDR1 and CDR2 are drawn from the germline V gene (reference sequence): SEHNR, FQNEAQ. The CDR3 covers 15 residues, taking in both the cysteine and the phenylalanine. The CDR3 DNA has 45 bases and is translated from base 1. At one collaborating source in Seattle, patients were enrolled during active infection and were followed longitudinally through the course of disease. Whole blood was collected in K2EDTA tubes by collaborating institutions according to the institutions' own protocols. For TCRbeta analysis, collaborators shipped samples in one of three forms: frozen whole blood, isolated PBMCs, or DNA extracted from either of those sample types.

The immunoSEQ Assay, a bias-controlled multiplex PCR, was used to amplify TCRbeta CDR3 regions from genomic DNA. Concerning the study's data processing: Nucleated cell counts per sample were estimated from amplification of reference gene primers within the assay. To quantify the absolute abundance of each unique TCRbeta CDR3 rearrangement, sequence reads were collapsed and filtered. For each sample, productive Simpson clonality was calculated as the square root of Simpson's diversity index over productive rearrangements. This immuneACCESS table, as held by TCRdb, lists in-frame sequences with V and J called but not all clones. Of the missing ones, under half trace to an unresolved V gene in checked studies; the others have no known cause. V and J calls and clone size come straight from that table; D and trimming were deduced from the DNA. In all, the sample holds roughly 150,000 clones, and approximately 93% of those were seen once. The leading ten clones occupy approximately 2% of the sample.

The sample comes from a study of blood T cell repertoires in COVID-19 (dated by TCRdb to about 2020). Background on the whole study: The collaborator samples originated in the United States, Italy and Spain and spanned the acute and convalescent phases of COVID-19. A de-identified subject ID, COVID-19 status, age in years and sex were almost always included in the sample metadata. The samples were drawn from the first 160 participants of the ongoing ImmuneRACE study and from roughly 1,300 subjects provided by 6 global collaborators. The repertoires were released in a freely available public database meant as a resource for research on the immune response to SARS-CoV-2. HLA class I and class II types, where available, came from metadata supplied by the sample provider rather than from assay-based typing. Subjects who had been exposed to COVID-19, were actively infected with it, or had recovered from it provided the deeply sampled blood TCRbeta repertoires that made up the dataset. The material from the prospective study consisted of cDNA or gDNA derived from T cells, B-cell-depleted T cells, or PBMCs. Overall study results and their limits: How much clinical and demographic metadata was included differed by source and by participant, and the metadata was provided uncurated.

Recombination linked TRBV7-9 to TRBJ1-5, with the D gene not confidently named. The sequence was collected from a woman between 55 and 75 years old with COVID-19, enrolled during active disease. The sample consisted of peripheral blood. The CDR3 has the sequence CASSSTDPSNQPQHF. The DNA sequence is as follows: TGTGCCAGCAGCTCAACAGACCCTAGCAATCAGCCCCAGCATTTT.